This T cell receptor (beta chain) was recorded in a study of T cell repertoires in cytomegalovirus infection. Study background: Public TCR beta signatures indicated both CMV infection and matching HLA type.

A few counts support this clonotype. The antigen is unknown. TCRdb independently ran MiXCR on the reads; one entry per CDR3 protein. The sample lists roughly 190,000 distinct CDR3 sequences; less than 9.5% were seen once. Notes on the study in general: Of the TCR beta families, the public ones yielded a cumulative frequency that identified carriers of CMV plus the relevant HLA.

Germline V gene data show CDR1 as SQVTM and CDR2 as ANQGSEA. The CDR3 is made up of 18 amino acids. J gave up 0 bases and V 0 bases, and 12 bases lay outside the gene matches. The receptor's source is a human donor in good health (CMV status not recorded). Some clones in this sample may be carry-over from other donors' samples. V gene TRBV29-1 combines with J gene TRBJ2-3; 7 bases align to TRBD2. Sequencing was done on a sample of PBMCs. In DNA form, the CDR3 reads TGCAGCGTTGAAGATCTTCCAGAGCGGGACCTTAGCACAGATACGCAGTATTTT. This gives the protein CSVEDLPERDLSTDTQYF.